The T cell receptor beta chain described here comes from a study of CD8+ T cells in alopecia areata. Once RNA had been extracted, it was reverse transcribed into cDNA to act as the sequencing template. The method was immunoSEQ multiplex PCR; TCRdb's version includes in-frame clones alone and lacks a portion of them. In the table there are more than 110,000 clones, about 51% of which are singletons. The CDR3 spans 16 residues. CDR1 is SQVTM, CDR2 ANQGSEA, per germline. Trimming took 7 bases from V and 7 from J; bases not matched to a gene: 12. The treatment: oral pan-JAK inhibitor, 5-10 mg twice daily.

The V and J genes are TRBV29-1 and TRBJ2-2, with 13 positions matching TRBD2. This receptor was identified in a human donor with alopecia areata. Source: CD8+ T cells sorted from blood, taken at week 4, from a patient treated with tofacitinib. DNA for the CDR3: TGCAGCGCTTTAACTAGCGGGGGGGCAGCTATCGGGGAGCTGTTTTTT. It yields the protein CSALTSGGAAIGELFF.